This TCR beta chain was captured in a study of shared clonotypes between healthy human individuals (dated by TCRdb to 2019 to 2021). At the level of the whole study: The cohort comprised a couple of women and a few men aged 18 to 49 years. Different laboratories and diverse techniques were used to prepare libraries and sequence TCR repertoires, to increase sequencing depth and limit assay-specific biases. For each donor, CD4 naive and CD4 memory were each run on three plates, CD8 naive on two plates, and CD8 memory on one plate. Blood TCR repertoires of about five healthy adults were deeply sequenced to estimate repertoire size and the extent of clonotype sharing between individuals. Each donor's leukapheresis produced roughly between roughly 0.85 and 9 billion PBMCs.

CD8 naive samples consisted of CD45RO-negative cells that were positively selected for CCR7, yielding a CD45RA+CCR7+ population without TemRA cells. The donors were healthy, HIV-negative adults with no recently reported acute infections or vaccinations. All donors were Caucasian adults living in Nashville, Tennessee, USA. After blood collection by leukapheresis, PBMCs were isolated using Ficoll-Histopaque density gradient centrifugation and then cryopreserved in the vapor phase of liquid nitrogen. Purity and quantity of every magnetically sorted T cell population were checked by analytical flow cytometry. Each sorted fraction had its genomic DNA isolated and then quantified by UV absorbance on a Nanodrop 2000c. Taken from cysteine to phenylalanine, the CDR3 has 16 residues. Just CDR3 DNA is preserved here, 48 bases in frame from base 1. CDR1 and CDR2, looked up from the germline V gene (reference sequence), are LNHNV and YYDKDF. Cut back by 0 bases and 11 bases, the V and J ends lie 19 bases apart.

TCR CDR3 regions were amplified from genomic DNA by multiplex PCR using the deep immunoSEQ assay. Extracted genomic DNA from each cell subset was spread evenly across all wells of several immunoSEQ 96-well plates, with each plate serving as a replicate. Each replicate PCR for sorted subsets received around 210 ng genomic DNA, equal to around 32,000 T cell genomes. Purified libraries were measured with a Qubit 3.0 fluorometer, size-checked on a Bioanalyzer 2100, and measured again with the KAPA Library Quantification kit. Every immunoSEQ 96-well plate was sequenced on a dedicated single-read 150-cycle Illumina NextSeq 550 flow cell. The authors' pipeline ran thus. Because the immunoSEQ output included only junctional sequences and no quality scores, the filtering could not be the same as the filtering used for full-length reads. Sequences were annotated with PyIR, a Python wrapper for IgBLAST v1.9, and V/J genes and CDR3 were assigned using IMGT germline references. Reads with weak V/J assignments (E-value above 1e-6), missing CDR3, stop codons, out-of-frame junctions, or ambiguous translated residues were removed. A V3J clonotype was defined by an identical inferred V gene, J gene, and CDR3 amino acid sequence. Percentage overlap between repertoires was calculated by dividing the number of shared unique clonotypes by the size of the smaller repertoire. Repertoire richness was assessed with RTK rarefaction, the Chao1 estimator, and Recon v2.1 estimates of unobserved clonotypes. For all TCRbeta clonotypes obtained by the gDNA method from a handful of donors, generation probabilities were computed with OLGA. Entries here come from immuneACCESS through TCRdb and include only in-frame sequences with V and J called. Some clones fail to appear in such tables; in the studies checked, an unresolved V gene covers under half of the shortfall, and the cause of the remainder is unknown. The V and J calls and clone size were taken over from that table, and D and trimming were inferred from the DNA. Present in this sample are around 2.1 million clones, roughly 91% of which were seen just once. Clones ranked in the top ten supply under 2% of the sample.

What the authors observed across the whole study: Sampling was restricted to blood, and TCR repertoires in tissue are likely to differ from TCR repertoires in blood. Because the study included a small number of donors, the genetic and exposure-history diversity represented was limited. Naive subsets generally had larger estimated clonotype richness than memory subsets did. Compared with non-shared clonotypes, clonotypes shared by all four sorted-subset donors had higher generation probabilities. Around 5% of naive CD4, 3.5% of naive CD8, 2.3% of memory CD4, and around 0.42% of memory CD8 clonotypes were shared across a handful of donors. Incomplete sequencing was indicated by rarefaction of sorted-subset datasets, despite the large sequencing depth. Based on pairwise subsampling, the degree of clonotype sharing among donors was expected to be affected by sequencing depth.

With regard to this clone: Its recognized antigen is unknown. The record has no base qualities; no much larger clone is one base away.

This receptor was obtained from a man younger than 35 in good health. Some clones in this sample may be carry-over from other donors' samples. The receptor chain draws on TRBV15 and TRBJ1-4; the D gene cannot be resolved reliably. The sample was naive CD8+ T cells from PBMCs. The cell subset or site label here, explained by the study, means: CD45RA+CCR7+. CDR3 loop: CATSREVGQRGVKLFF. The sequence in DNA is TGTGCCACCAGCAGAGAAGTCGGGCAGCGCGGTGTGAAACTGTTTTTT.